This T cell receptor (beta chain) was captured by sequencing in a study of CD8 T cells in Susac syndrome. Overall study results and limits: Within Susac syndrome CD4+ T cell repertoires, clonal expansion was not evident.

When the RNA was reverse transcribed, random hexamers were used with an input of roughly 0.5 to 1 ug. MiXCR was run by TCRdb on the immunoSEQ multiplex PCR reads, yielding one entry per CDR3 protein. This sample has around 170,000 distinct CDR3 sequences, with approximately 95% found just once. Germline CDR1 is MGHDK and CDR2 is SYGVNS. The CDR3 contains 14 residues. Germline trimming cut 8 bases from V and 0 bases from J; bases unmatched to any gene: 4. Notes on this clonotype: Its target is not known.

The sample taken for sequencing was CD4+ T cells from PBMCs. The chain recombines TRBV25-1 with TRBJ2-1, with TRBD1 matching 7 bases. The origin of this receptor is a human donor with Susac syndrome. CDR3 DNA: TGTGCCAGCTTGGGACAGAGCTCCTACAATGAGCAGTTCTTC. As protein: CASLGQSSYNEQFF.